These 8 T cell receptor beta chains share one sample of origin, sequenced in a study of CD8 T cells in Susac syndrome. RNA was extracted with the RNeasy kit, and a quantity of roughly 0.45 to 1 ug was reverse transcribed using random hexamers. TCRdb ran MiXCR on the immunoSEQ multiplex PCR reads and lists one entry per CDR3 protein. The table lists roughly 84,000 distinct CDR3 sequences, about 96% of them singletons, with approximately 0.39% in the top ten. The source material was CD8+ T cells from PBMCs. The receptors here all came from a human donor with Susac syndrome.

The chain couples TRBV6-2 or TRBV6-3 to TRBJ1-1, with 8 bases aligning to TRBD1. CDR3 length: 18 amino acids. Germline CDR1 is MNHEY and CDR2 is SVGEGT. Trimming cost V 1 base and J 5 bases; bases outside gene matches: 15. CDR3 DNA: TGTGCCAGCAGTTACTGGGGACCTTCACAGGGGGGAAGAACTGAAGCTTTCTTT. Its protein is CASSYWGPSQGGRTEAFF.

J is TRBJ1-1 and V is TRBV14, with 7 positions matching TRBD1. The germline V gene has CDR1 SGHDN and CDR2 FVKESK. V was clipped by 6 bases and J by 4 bases; unmatched bases: 8. The CDR3 runs 14 residues. The CDR3 DNA follows: TGTGCCAGCAGTAACAGGGGTGGGGGCACTGAAGCTTTCTTT. Its protein is CASSNRGGGTEAFF.

This sequence joins TRBV6-5 and TRBJ2-2; D assignment may be TRBD1 or TRBD2 (5 bases each). V was trimmed by 0 bases and J by 7 bases, leaving 15 bases between them. CDR1 and CDR2 from the germline V gene are MNHEY and SVGAGI. This CDR3 is 16 amino acids long. CDR3 DNA sequence: TGTGCCAGCAGTTACTCGAGTAATTGGGGGTTCGGGGAGCTGTTTTTT. Protein: CASSYSSNWGFGELFF.

V and J are TRBV7-8 and TRBJ2-5, with TRBD2 identical over 9 bases. Germline V gene data show CDR1 as SGHVS and CDR2 as FQNEAQ. The CDR3 length is 15 residues. The V segment lost 4 bases and the J segment 4 bases; nucleotides outside the gene matches: 7. CDR3 DNA: TGTGCCAGCAGCTGGCGGGGGGGGACGGGAGAGACCCAGTACTTC. Amino acids: CASSWRGGTGETQYF.

The V gene is TRBV5-1, the J gene TRBJ2-5; a weak D match, TRBD2 (6 bases). Deletions cut 0 bases from V and 2 bases from J, with 11 bases between. The CDR3 has 15 residues. The germline V gene has CDR1 SGHRS and CDR2 YFSETQ. DNA for the CDR3: TGCGCCAGCAGCTTGGAAGGAGGGGCACAAGAGACCCAGTACTTC. It encodes CASSLEGGAQETQYF.

CDR3 in DNA: TGTGCCAGCAGCATAACCGGGACAGGGCATCAGCCCCAGCATTTT. Amino acids: CASSITGTGHQPQHF. The V and J genes are TRBV7-9 and TRBJ1-5; 9 bases line up with TRBD1. The CDR3 contains 15 residues. The V segment lost 5 bases and the J segment 5 bases; nucleotides outside the gene matches: 7. Germline CDR1 is SEHNR and CDR2 is FQNEAQ (reference sequence).

This chain joins TRBV11-2 and TRBJ2-7; D remains unclear. V lost 8 bases and J lost 3, with 11 bases in between. Per the germline V gene, CDR1 is SGHAT and CDR2 is FQNNGV. This CDR3 is 12 amino acids long. The CDR3 DNA reads TGTGCCAGCTCCTCCAGGAGCTACGAGCAGTACGTC. It codes for CASSSRSYEQYV.

The gene calls are TRBV5-1 and TRBJ1-1, with no clear D. Per the germline V gene, CDR1 is SGHRS and CDR2 is YFSETQ. The V end lost 0 bases, the J end lost 0 bases, and 12 bases lay between the germline ends. This CDR3 contains 16 residues. The CDR3 nucleotides read TGCGCCAGCAGCTTGGACAACCTATCCCTGAACACTGAAGCTTTCTTT. Encoded protein: CASSLDNLSLNTEAFF.